The rows below give T cell receptor beta chains drawn from one sample of a study of shared clonotypes between healthy human individuals. Assay: immunoSEQ multiplex PCR; the TCRdb copy retains only in-frame clones and omits some. The table shows over 400,000 clones, with around 85% occurring only once. Source material: PBMCs. These receptors originate from a woman in her thirties or forties in good health. Some clones in this sample may be carry-over from other donors' samples. CDR3s include the opening cysteine and the closing phenylalanine or tryptophan. The order of the fields is D gene, J gene, V gene, clone size, CDR3 protein, CDR3 DNA. The D gene is left open where the match is weak. Size is stated for part of the rows, as once, few or many counts, or as a class when the clone is expanded.

D gene: TRBD2; J gene: TRBJ2-7; V gene: TRBV27; clone size: -; CDR3 protein: CASSSGTSYEQYF; CDR3 DNA: TGTGCCAGCAGTTCCGGGACTAGCTACGAGCAGTACTTC
D gene: -; J gene: TRBJ1-2; V gene: TRBV2; clone size: -; CDR3 protein: CASSEARATGPYGYTF; CDR3 DNA: TGTGCCAGCAGTGAAGCTCGGGCAACGGGGCCCTATGGCTACACCTTC
D gene: TRBD1; J gene: TRBJ1-3; V gene: TRBV9; clone size: -; CDR3 protein: CASRGQLGNTIYF; CDR3 DNA: TGTGCCAGCAGGGGACAGCTCGGAAACACCATATATTTT
D gene: -; J gene: TRBJ2-7; V gene: TRBV21-1; clone size: -; CDR3 protein: CASSKDSGGRDYEQYF; CDR3 DNA: TGTGCCAGCAGCAAGGATAGTGGGGGGAGGGACTACGAGCAGTACTTC
D gene: TRBD2; J gene: TRBJ2-2; V gene: TRBV2; clone size: once; CDR3 protein: CASSDLAGGTGELFF; CDR3 DNA: TGTGCCAGCAGTGATCTAGCGGGGGGCACCGGGGAGCTGTTTTTT
D gene: TRBD2; J gene: TRBJ2-2; V gene: TRBV28; clone size: -; CDR3 protein: CATGLAGRGTGELFF; CDR3 DNA: TGTGCCACCGGACTAGCGGGAAGGGGCACCGGGGAGCTGTTTTTT
D gene: -; J gene: TRBJ1-3; V gene: TRBV7-2; clone size: -; CDR3 protein: CASSLYRTASGNTIYF; CDR3 DNA: TGTGCCAGCAGCTTATACCGGACAGCCTCTGGAAACACCATATATTTT
D gene: TRBD1; J gene: TRBJ1-2; V gene: TRBV28; clone size: -; CDR3 protein: CASSSPGQGAGGYTF; CDR3 DNA: TGTGCCAGCAGTTCCCCGGGACAGGGGGCGGGGGGCTACACCTTC
D gene: TRBD1; J gene: TRBJ2-2; V gene: TRBV5-1; clone size: -; CDR3 protein: CASSLRQGDTGELFF; CDR3 DNA: TGCGCCAGCAGCTTAAGACAGGGGGACACCGGGGAGCTGTTTTTT
D gene: -; J gene: TRBJ2-6; V gene: TRBV15; clone size: many; CDR3 protein: CATSREGQGSGANVLTF; CDR3 DNA: TGTGCCACCAGCAGAGAAGGGCAGGGGTCTGGGGCCAACGTCCTGACTTTC
D gene: -; J gene: TRBJ2-7; V gene: TRBV6-5; clone size: -; CDR3 protein: CASGGGNEQYF; CDR3 DNA: TGTGCCAGCGGTGGGGGGAACGAGCAGTACTTC
D gene: -; J gene: TRBJ2-1; V gene: TRBV28; clone size: -; CDR3 protein: CASSRGRGNEQFF; CDR3 DNA: TGTGCCAGCAGCCGAGGACGGGGCAATGAGCAGTTCTTC
D gene: -; J gene: TRBJ2-1; V gene: TRBV27; clone size: -; CDR3 protein: CASSLWGMGDEQFF; CDR3 DNA: TGTGCCAGCAGTTTATGGGGAATGGGCGATGAGCAGTTCTTC
D gene: TRBD2; J gene: TRBJ2-7; V gene: TRBV5-1; clone size: -; CDR3 protein: CASSLETSTYEQYF; CDR3 DNA: TGCGCCAGCAGCCTAGAGACTAGCACCTACGAGCAGTACTTC
D gene: TRBD2; J gene: TRBJ2-7; V gene: TRBV5-1; clone size: -; CDR3 protein: CASSGGTSGIYEQYF; CDR3 DNA: TGCGCCAGCAGCGGAGGGACTAGCGGGATCTACGAGCAGTACTTC
D gene: TRBD2; J gene: TRBJ2-1; V gene: TRBV28; clone size: few; CDR3 protein: CASNPSGRAINEQFF; CDR3 DNA: TGTGCCAGCAATCCAAGCGGGAGGGCCATCAATGAGCAGTTCTTC
D gene: -; J gene: TRBJ2-3; V gene: TRBV5-1; clone size: -; CDR3 protein: CASSPGSTDTQYF; CDR3 DNA: TGCGCCAGCAGCCCGGGAAGCACAGATACGCAGTATTTT
D gene: -; J gene: TRBJ2-2; V gene: TRBV4-3; clone size: -; CDR3 protein: CASSQGLGELFF; CDR3 DNA: TGCGCCAGCAGCCAAGGTCTTGGGGAGCTGTTTTTT
D gene: -; J gene: TRBJ2-7; V gene: TRBV5-1; clone size: -; CDR3 protein: CASSLGGPEYEQYF; CDR3 DNA: TGCGCCAGCAGCTTGGGGGGACCCGAGTACGAGCAGTACTTC
D gene: -; J gene: TRBJ2-7; V gene: TRBV27; clone size: -; CDR3 protein: CASSLTPSFTNYEQYF; CDR3 DNA: TGTGCCAGCAGTCTAACCCCCTCGTTTACGAACTACGAGCAGTACTTC
D gene: -; J gene: TRBJ1-2; V gene: TRBV6-6; clone size: -; CDR3 protein: CASSISGYGYTF; CDR3 DNA: TGTGCCAGCAGTATATCAGGGTATGGCTACACCTTC
D gene: -; J gene: TRBJ1-4; V gene: TRBV7-9; clone size: -; CDR3 protein: CASSLAGNEKLFF; CDR3 DNA: TGTGCCAGCAGCTTAGCGGGGAATGAAAAACTGTTTTTT
D gene: -; J gene: TRBJ2-5; V gene: TRBV9; clone size: few; CDR3 protein: CASSPGTRRQETQYF; CDR3 DNA: TGTGCCAGCAGCCCCGGGACCCGGCGGCAAGAGACCCAGTACTTC
D gene: -; J gene: TRBJ2-7; V gene: TRBV9; clone size: -; CDR3 protein: CASSVEQGLVQYF; CDR3 DNA: TGTGCCAGCAGCGTAGAACAGGGCCTTGTGCAGTACTTC
D gene: -; J gene: TRBJ2-7; V gene: TRBV5-8; clone size: -; CDR3 protein: CASSFRDPIYEQYF; CDR3 DNA: TGTGCCAGCAGCTTCCGGGACCCTATCTACGAGCAGTACTTC
D gene: -; J gene: TRBJ2-7; V gene: TRBV7-9; clone size: -; CDR3 protein: CASSLRASSRYEQYF; CDR3 DNA: TGTGCCAGCAGCTTACGAGCGTCATCTCGGTACGAGCAGTACTTC
D gene: -; J gene: TRBJ2-3; V gene: TRBV6-5; clone size: -; CDR3 protein: CASSYNLFPSADTQYF; CDR3 DNA: TGTGCCAGCAGTTACAACCTTTTCCCGTCCGCAGATACGCAGTATTTT
D gene: -; J gene: TRBJ2-1; V gene: TRBV6-5; clone size: -; CDR3 protein: CASSYSYYNEQFF; CDR3 DNA: TGTGCCAGCAGTTACTCGTACTACAATGAGCAGTTCTTC
D gene: TRBD2; J gene: TRBJ2-2; V gene: TRBV29-1; clone size: -; CDR3 protein: CSVLERENTGELFF; CDR3 DNA: TGCAGCGTTTTAGAGCGGGAGAACACCGGGGAGCTGTTTTTT
D gene: -; J gene: TRBJ1-2; V gene: TRBV19; clone size: -; CDR3 protein: CASSGEGRGYTF; CDR3 DNA: TGTGCCAGTAGTGGTGAGGGCCGTGGCTACACCTTC
D gene: TRBD2; J gene: TRBJ2-1; V gene: TRBV9; clone size: -; CDR3 protein: CASSDSGSSYNEQFF; CDR3 DNA: TGTGCCAGCAGCGACAGCGGGAGCTCCTACAATGAGCAGTTCTTC